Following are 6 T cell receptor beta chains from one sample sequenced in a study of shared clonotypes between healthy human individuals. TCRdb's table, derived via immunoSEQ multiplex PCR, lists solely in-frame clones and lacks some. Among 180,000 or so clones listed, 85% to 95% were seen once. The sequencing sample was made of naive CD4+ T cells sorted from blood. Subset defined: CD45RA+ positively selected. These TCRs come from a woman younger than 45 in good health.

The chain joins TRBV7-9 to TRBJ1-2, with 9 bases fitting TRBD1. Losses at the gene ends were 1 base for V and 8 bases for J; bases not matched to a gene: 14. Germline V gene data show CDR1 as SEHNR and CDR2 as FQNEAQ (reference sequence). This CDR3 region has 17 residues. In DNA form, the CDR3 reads TGTGCCAGCAGCTTAGGGGGAACAGGGGGCAAAACAGAGGGCTACACCTTC. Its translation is CASSLGGTGGKTEGYTF.

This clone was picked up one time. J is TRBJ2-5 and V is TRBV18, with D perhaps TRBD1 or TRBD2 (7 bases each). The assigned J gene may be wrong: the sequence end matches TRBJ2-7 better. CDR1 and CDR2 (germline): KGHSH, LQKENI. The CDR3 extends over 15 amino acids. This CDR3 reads CASSPGLEQGYEQYF. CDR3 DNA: TGTGCCAGCTCACCCGGACTAGAACAGGGGTACGAGCAGTACTTC.

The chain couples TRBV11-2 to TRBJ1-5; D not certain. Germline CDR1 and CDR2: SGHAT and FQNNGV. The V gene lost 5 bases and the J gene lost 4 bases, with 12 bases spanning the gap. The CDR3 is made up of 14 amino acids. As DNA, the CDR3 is TGTGCCAGCAGCCCAGTCGGGTGGAATCAGCCCCAGCATTTT. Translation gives CASSPVGWNQPQHF.

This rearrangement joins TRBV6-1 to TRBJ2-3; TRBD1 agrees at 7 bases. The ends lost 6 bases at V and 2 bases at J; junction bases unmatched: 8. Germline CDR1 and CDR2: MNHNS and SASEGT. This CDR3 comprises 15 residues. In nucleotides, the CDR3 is TGTGCCAGCAGAAGGGACAGATCGTCCACAGATACGCAGTATTTT. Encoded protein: CASRRDRSSTDTQYF.

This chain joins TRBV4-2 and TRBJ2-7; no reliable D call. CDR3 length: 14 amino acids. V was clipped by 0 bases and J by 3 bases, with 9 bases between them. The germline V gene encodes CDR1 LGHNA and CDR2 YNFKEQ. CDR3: CASSQDALSYEQYF. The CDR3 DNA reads TGTGCCAGCAGCCAAGATGCCTTGAGCTACGAGCAGTACTTC.

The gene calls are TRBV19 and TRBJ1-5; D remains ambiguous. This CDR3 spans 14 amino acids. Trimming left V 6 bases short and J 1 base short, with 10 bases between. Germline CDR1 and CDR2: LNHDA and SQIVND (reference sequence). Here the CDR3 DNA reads TGTGCCAGTAGGAGGATTGGGAGCAATCAGCCCCAGCATTTT. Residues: CASRRIGSNQPQHF.